Sequencing of this T cell receptor (beta chain) was carried out in a study of blood T cell repertoires in COVID-19. Study summary: PBMCs, B-cell-depleted T cells, or T cells provided the cDNA or gDNA that made up the material.

V dropped 0 bases and J dropped 2 bases, with 11 bases sitting between them. Germline V gene lookup returns CDR1 SEHNR and CDR2 FQNEAQ (reference sequence). This CDR3 comprises 16 residues. The assay was immunoSEQ multiplex PCR, and TCRdb's table has in-frame clones only and misses some. The data show around 140,000 clones, with 70% to 80% seen just once and around 9.5% held by the top ten. The sequence derives from a woman aged 45-60 years with active or convalescent COVID-19. Sequencing was carried out using peripheral blood. The rearrangement uses TRBV7-9 and TRBJ1-3; D gene ambiguous. CDR3 protein: CASSLAETQAGNTIYF. DNA for the CDR3: TGTGCCAGCAGCTTAGCAGAGACCCAGGCTGGAAACACCATATATTTT.